A single T cell receptor beta chain is shown here with its context. The data were taken from a study of T cell changes during pregnancy in multiple sclerosis. Using immunoSEQ multiplex PCR, the repertoire was profiled, and TCRdb retains in-frame clones only, with some absent. Of 55,000 to 70,000 clones listed, around 89% were seen once; the top ten hold about 2.7%. Germline lookup yields CDR1 MNHEY and CDR2 SVGAGI. Trimming took 6 bases from V and 6 from J, leaving 20 bases between them. This CDR3 is built from 15 residues. This clonotype was obtained from a female donor with multiple sclerosis, enrolled in a pregnancy study. The genes are TRBV6-5 and TRBJ1-1; weak D call: TRBD1 (5 bases). The sample here was peripheral blood, taken in the first trimester of pregnancy. This CDR3 reads CASSQRGPAGPEAFF. CDR3 nucleotide sequence: TGTGCCAGCAGCCAACGGGGACCCGCGGGGCCTGAAGCTTTCTTT.